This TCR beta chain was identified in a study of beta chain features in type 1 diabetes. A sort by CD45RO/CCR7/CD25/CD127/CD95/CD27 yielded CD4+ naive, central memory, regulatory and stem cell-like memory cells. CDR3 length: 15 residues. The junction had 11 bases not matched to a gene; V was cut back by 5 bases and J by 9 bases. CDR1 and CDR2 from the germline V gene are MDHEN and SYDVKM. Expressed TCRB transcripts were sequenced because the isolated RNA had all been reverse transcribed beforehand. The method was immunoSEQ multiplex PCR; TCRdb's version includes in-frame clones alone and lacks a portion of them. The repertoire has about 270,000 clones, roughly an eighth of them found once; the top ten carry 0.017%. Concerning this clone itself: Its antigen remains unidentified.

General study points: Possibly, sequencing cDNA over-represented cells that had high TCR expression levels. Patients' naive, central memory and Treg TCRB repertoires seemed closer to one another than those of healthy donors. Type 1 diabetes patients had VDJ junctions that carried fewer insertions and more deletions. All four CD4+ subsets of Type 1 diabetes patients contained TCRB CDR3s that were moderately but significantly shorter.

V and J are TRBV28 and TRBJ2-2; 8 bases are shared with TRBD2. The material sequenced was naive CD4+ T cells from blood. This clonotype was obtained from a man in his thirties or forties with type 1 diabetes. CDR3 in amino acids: CASSPGTRFKRELFF. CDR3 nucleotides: TGTGCCAGCAGTCCCGGGACTAGATTTAAACGGGAGCTGTTTTTT.